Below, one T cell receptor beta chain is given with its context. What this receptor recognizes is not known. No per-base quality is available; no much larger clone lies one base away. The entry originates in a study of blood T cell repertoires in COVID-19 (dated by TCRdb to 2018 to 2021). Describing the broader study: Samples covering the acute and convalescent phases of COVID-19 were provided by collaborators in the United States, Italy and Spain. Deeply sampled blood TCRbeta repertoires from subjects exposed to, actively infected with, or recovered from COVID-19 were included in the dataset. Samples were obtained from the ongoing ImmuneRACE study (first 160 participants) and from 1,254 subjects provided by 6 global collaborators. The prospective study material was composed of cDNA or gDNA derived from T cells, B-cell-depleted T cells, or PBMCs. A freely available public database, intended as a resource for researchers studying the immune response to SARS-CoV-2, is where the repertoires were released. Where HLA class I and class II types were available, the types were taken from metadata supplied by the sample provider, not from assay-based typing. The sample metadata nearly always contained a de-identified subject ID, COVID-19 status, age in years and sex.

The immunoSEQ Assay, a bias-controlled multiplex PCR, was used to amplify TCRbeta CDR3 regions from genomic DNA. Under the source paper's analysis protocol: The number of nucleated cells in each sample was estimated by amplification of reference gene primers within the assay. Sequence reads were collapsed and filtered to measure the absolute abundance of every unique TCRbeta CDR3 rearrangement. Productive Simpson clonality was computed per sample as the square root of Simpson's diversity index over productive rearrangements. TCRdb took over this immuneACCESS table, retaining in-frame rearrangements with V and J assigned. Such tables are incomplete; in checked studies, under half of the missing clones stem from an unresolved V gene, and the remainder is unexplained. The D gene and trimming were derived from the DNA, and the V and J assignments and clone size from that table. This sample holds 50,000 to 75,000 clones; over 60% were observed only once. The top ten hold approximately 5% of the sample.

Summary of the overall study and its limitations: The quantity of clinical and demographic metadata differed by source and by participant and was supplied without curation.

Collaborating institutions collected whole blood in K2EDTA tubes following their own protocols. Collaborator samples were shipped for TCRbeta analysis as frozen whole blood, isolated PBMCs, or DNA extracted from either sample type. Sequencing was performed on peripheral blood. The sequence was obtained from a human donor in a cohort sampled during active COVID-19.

The nucleotide sequence reads TGTGCCAGCAGTTACCCCCCCGCGACCGGGGAGCTGTTTTTT. Translated, it gives CASSYPPATGELFF. The V gene is TRBV6-5 and the J gene is TRBJ2-2; no D gene call is confident. From cysteine to phenylalanine, the CDR3 is 14 amino acids long. The DNA shown is the 42-base CDR3, in frame from base 1. As encoded in the germline V gene, CDR1 is MNHEY while CDR2 is SVGAGI. V sheds 2 bases and J sheds 5 bases, leaving 9 bases between their ends.